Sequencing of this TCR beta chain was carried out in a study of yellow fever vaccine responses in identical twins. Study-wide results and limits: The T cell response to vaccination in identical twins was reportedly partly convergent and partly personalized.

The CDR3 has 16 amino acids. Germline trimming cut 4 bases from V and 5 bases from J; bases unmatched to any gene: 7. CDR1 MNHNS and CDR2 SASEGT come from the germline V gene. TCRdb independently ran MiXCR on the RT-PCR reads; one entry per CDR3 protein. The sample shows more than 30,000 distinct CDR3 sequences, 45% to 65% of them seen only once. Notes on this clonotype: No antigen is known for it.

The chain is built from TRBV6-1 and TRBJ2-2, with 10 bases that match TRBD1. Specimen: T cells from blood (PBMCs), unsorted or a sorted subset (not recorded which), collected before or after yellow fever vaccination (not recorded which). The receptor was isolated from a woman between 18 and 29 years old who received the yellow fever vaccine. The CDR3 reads CASSAHRQGATGELFF. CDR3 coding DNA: TGTGCCAGCAGTGCCCACCGACAGGGGGCAACCGGGGAGCTGTTTTTT.